A single sample is the source of the 24 T cell receptor beta chains below, sequenced in a study of identical twins. Via MiXCR, TCRdb re-called the 5' RACE reads, giving one row per CDR3 protein. The sample contains some 1,600,000 distinct CDR3 sequences, around a third of which appear only once. Sequenced material: cord blood. The receptors derive from a newborn girl in good health.

The V call is TRBV2, the J call TRBJ2-7, with D possibly TRBD2 on 6 matching bases. Germline V gives CDR1 SNHLY, CDR2 FYNNEI. Trimming pared 6 bases from V and 0 bases from J, leaving 12 bases between. The length of the CDR3 is 14 residues. In DNA, the CDR3 is TGTGCCAGCAGATTAGCGGCCGCCTCCTACGAGCAGTACTTC. It specifies CASRLAAASYEQYF.

This chain links TRBV7-8 with TRBJ2-7, with a tentative D call TRBD2 (5 bases). CDR1 and CDR2 (germline): SGHVS, FQNEAQ. This CDR3 is built from 14 residues. V lost 4 bases and J 1 base, leaving 11 bases between the germline ends. CDR3 sequence (DNA): TGTGCCAGCAGCTCCCGCGGGTATTCCTACGAGCAGTACTTC. This gives the protein CASSSRGYSYEQYF.

V usage is TRBV10-3 and J usage is TRBJ2-7; 7 bases match TRBD1. CDR3 length equals 14 residues. V lost 5 bases, J lost 10 bases, and 14 bases stayed unmatched. Per the germline V gene, CDR1 is ENHRY and CDR2 is SYGVKD. CDR3 residues: CAISYSGGIEAQYF. CDR3 nucleotide sequence: TGTGCCATCAGTTATTCAGGGGGAATCGAGGCCCAGTACTTC.

This clonotype showed up just a few times. The rearrangement uses TRBV3-1 and TRBJ1-2; TRBD1 matches at 8 bases. Trimming cost V 4 bases and J 8 bases; bases outside gene matches: 9. Germline CDR1 is LGHDT and CDR2 is YNNKEL (reference sequence). There are 14 residues in the CDR3. DNA for the CDR3: TGTGCCAGCAGCCGCCTCTCGACAGGGGAGGGCTACACCTTC. This translates into CASSRLSTGEGYTF. Variable domain in full (rest from reference TRBV3-1 and TRBJ1-2): DTAVSQTPKYLVTQMGNDKSIKCEQNLGHDTMYWYKQDSKKFLKIMFSYNNKELIINETVPNRFSPKSPDKAHLNLHINSLELGDSAVYFCASSRLSTGEGYTFGSGTRLTVV.

DNA of the CDR3: TGTGCCAGCAGTTTGGACAACCCGTATATTGGGACCCAGTACTTC. This gives the protein CASSLDNPYIGTQYF. The V and J genes are TRBV12-3 or TRBV12-4 and TRBJ2-5; D is possibly TRBD1 (5 bases). The CDR3 loop spans 15 amino acids. Trimming took off 3 bases at V and 7 bases at J, with 18 bases between the two ends.

In DNA form, the CDR3 reads TGTGCCAGCAAACGGACTAGCGAGGGGGAGCTGTTTTTT. This sequence encodes CASKRTSEGELFF. The chain combines TRBV6-6 with TRBJ2-2; the match to TRBD2 covers 9 bases. The CDR3 spans 13 residues. Unmatched junction bases numbered 5, after V lost 7 bases and J lost 8 bases. CDR1 is MNHNY and CDR2 is SVGAGI in the germline V gene (reference sequence).

V and J are TRBV21-1 and TRBJ2-4; the listed D gene, TRBD1, was not tested against the DNA. TRBV21-1 is reported as a pseudogene. This CDR3 region has 19 residues. The CDR3 DNA reads as TGTGCCAGCAACCGACAGGGGGCAAGGGGGGTTCTAGCCAAAAGCATTCAGTACTTC. Amino acids: CASNRQGARGVLAKSIQYF.

V usage is TRBV7-2 and J usage is TRBJ1-5; possibly TRBD1 for D (6 bases). This CDR3 is 16 amino acids long. The germline gives CDR1 SGHTA, CDR2 FQGNSA. V was trimmed by 1 base and J by 7 bases, leaving 17 bases between them. In nucleotides, the CDR3 is TGTGCCAGCAGCTTAGGCCCTTTGGGGGGCCGACAGCCCCAGCATTTT. Translating gives CASSLGPLGGRQPQHF.

In this sample, this clonotype turned up a few times. The chain joins TRBV10-3 to TRBJ2-1; tentatively, D is TRBD1 or TRBD2 (6 bases each). CDR1 is ENHRY and CDR2 is SYGVKD in the germline V gene. V lost 8 bases, J lost 8 bases, and 16 bases lay in between. This CDR3 region has 13 residues. Here the CDR3 reads CAIGGWGADEQFF. CDR3 nucleotide sequence: TGTGCCATCGGGGGATGGGGGGCCGATGAGCAGTTCTTC.

There are a few counts of this clonotype. This chain joins TRBV27 and TRBJ2-1, with 11 nucleotides matching TRBD2. This CDR3 is built from 15 residues. Germline values: CDR1 MNHEY, CDR2 SMNVEV (reference sequence). With V trimmed by 2 bases and J by 8 bases, 5 bases remained unmatched. CDR3 amino acids: CASSLTLAGGDEQFF. The CDR3 DNA reads as TGTGCCAGCAGTTTAACCCTAGCGGGGGGCGATGAGCAGTTCTTC.

Only a few counts were recorded for this clonotype. This chain links TRBV9 with TRBJ2-5; no clear D. V lost 0 bases and J lost 11, with 20 bases in between. CDR1 is SGDLS and CDR2 is YYNGEE in the germline V gene. There are 15 residues in the CDR3. The CDR3 DNA follows: TGTGCCAGCAGCGTAGACGGCGGAGCCTGGTCGCAGCAGTACTTC. Translation: CASSVDGGAWSQQYF. Combining the CDR3 with reference TRBV9 and TRBJ2-5 gives the whole variable domain DSGVTQTPKHLITATGQRVTLRCSPRSGDLSVYWYQQSLDQGLQFLIQYYNGEERAKGNILERFSAQQFPDLHSELNLSSLELGDSALYFCASSVDGGAWSQQYFGPGTRLLVL.

V is TRBV19 and J is TRBJ1-1; D remains unclear. V gave up 1 base and J gave up 6 bases, with 12 bases separating them. This CDR3 contains 14 residues. Germline V gene data show CDR1 as LNHDA and CDR2 as SQIVND (reference sequence). The CDR3 is CASSIAAGVPEAFF. CDR3 bases: TGTGCCAGTAGTATAGCCGCCGGGGTCCCTGAAGCTTTCTTT.

For this clonotype: Its ends do not fully match the called genes, so a read error is possible. V gene TRBV20-1 combines with J gene TRBJ2-3; D is unresolved. Germline CDR1 and CDR2: DFQATT and SNEGSKA (reference sequence). The CDR3 has 12 amino acids. The CDR3 DNA reads as TGCGGTGCTAGAGTAAGCACAGATACGCAGTATTTT. Its protein product is CGARVSTDTQYF.

This clonotype was found a few times. The chain joins TRBV6-5 to TRBJ2-7; D possibly corresponds to TRBD1 (5 bases). The V gene's germline CDR1 is MNHEY and CDR2 SVGAGI. With 0 bases removed from V and 0 bases from J, the gap between germline ends came to 6 bases. CDR3 length: 14 amino acids. The CDR3 loop reads CASSYSDNSYEQYF. CDR3 nucleotide sequence: TGTGCCAGCAGTTACTCGGACAACTCCTACGAGCAGTACTTC.

The chain has TRBV7-2 and TRBJ1-1; possibly TRBD1 for D (6 bases). The CDR3 runs to 14 residues. V lost 4 bases and J lost 8, with 17 bases in between. In germline, CDR1 is SGHTA, CDR2 FQGNSA. CDR3 sequence: CASSSPHTGTEAFF. The CDR3 DNA reads TGTGCCAGCAGCTCACCTCATACAGGGACCGAAGCTTTCTTT.

Only a few counts were recorded for this clonotype. This chain links TRBV4-1 with TRBJ2-4; 7 nucleotides align to TRBD2. Trimming removed 2 bases from V and 0 bases from J; junction bases left unmatched: 7. The germline gives CDR1 MGHRA, CDR2 YSYEKL. The CDR3 is 17 amino acids. CDR3 protein: CASSQPGSGGAKNIQYF. The CDR3 DNA sequence: TGCGCCAGCAGCCAACCCGGATCGGGAGGAGCCAAAAACATTCAGTACTTC.

With regard to this clonotype: The junction differs from germline at one of its ends, possibly a read error. CDR3 residues: CASSPRAGGTDTQYF. The CDR3 DNA sequence: TGTGCTAGCAGCCCACGGGCAGGGGGAACAGATACGCAGTATTTT. J is TRBJ2-3 and V is TRBV7-7; TRBD1 agrees at 7 bases. The CDR3 spans 15 residues. Per germline, CDR1 SSHAT and CDR2 FNYEAQ (reference sequence).

This clonotype has just a few counts. The V and J genes are TRBV20-1 and TRBJ1-4; D not resolved. Trimming pared 3 bases from V and 8 bases from J, leaving 13 bases between. CDR3 length: 13 amino acids. The germline V gene encodes CDR1 DFQATT and CDR2 SNEGSKA (reference sequence). The CDR3 nucleotides read TGCAGTGCTAGGCCCACCGCGGGCGAAAAACTGTTTTTT. Protein sequence: CSARPTAGEKLFF.

This clonotype was seen only a few times. The chain combines TRBV9 with TRBJ1-6, with 10 nucleotides matching TRBD1. Germline V gives CDR1 SGDLS, CDR2 YYNGEE. V dropped 3 bases and J dropped 4; count of bases not matched to a gene: 4. The CDR3 runs to 16 residues. The CDR3 nucleotides are TGTGCCAGCAGCGGCCCGGGACAGGGGTATAATTCACCCCTCCACTTT. This encodes CASSGPGQGYNSPLHF.

This chain connects TRBV5-1 to TRBJ2-7; perhaps TRBD2 as D (5 bases). The CDR3 is 13 residues long. CDR1 and CDR2 (germline): SGHRS, YFSETQ. Trimming removed 2 bases from V and 7 bases from J, with 13 bases in between. CDR3 amino acids: CASSFTGVSEQYF. CDR3 nucleotides: TGCGCCAGCAGCTTTACCGGGGTGAGTGAGCAGTACTTC.

V usage is TRBV20-1 and J usage is TRBJ2-3, with TRBD1 matching over 7 bases. Trimming removed 4 bases from V and 2 bases from J; junction bases left unmatched: 6. The germline CDR1 and CDR2 sequences are DFQATT and SNEGSKA (reference sequence). CDR3 size: 14 residues. The chain's CDR3 is CSATTQGFTDTQYF. CDR3 sequence (DNA): TGCAGTGCTACGACACAGGGGTTCACAGATACGCAGTATTTT.

The V and J genes are TRBV3-1 and TRBJ2-1; 7 bases match TRBD2. Germline CDR1 reads LGHDT; CDR2 reads YNNKEL (reference sequence). V gave up 3 bases and J gave up 6 bases; unmatched junction bases: 8. The CDR3 totals 15 residues. The CDR3 region has the DNA TGTGCCAGCAGCCAGCGAGGGGCTAGCGGCAATGAGCAGTTCTTC. It encodes CASSQRGASGNEQFF.

This clonotype has more than one count but fewer than ten. This chain uses TRBV3-1 with TRBJ1-1; D not resolved. This CDR3 contains 13 residues. V shed 0 bases and J shed 6 bases, with 8 bases lying between them. The V gene's germline CDR1 is LGHDT and CDR2 YNNKEL (reference sequence). The DNA of the CDR3 is TGTGCCAGCAGCCAAGATGTAAGGGCTGAAGCTTTCTTT. It specifies CASSQDVRAEAFF.

In the case of this clonotype: The DNA is omitted, as the CDR3 cannot be located on it reliably, and the CDR3 follows TCRdb's listing. This chain links TRBV2 with TRBJ1-4. Germline V gene data show CDR1 as SNHLY and CDR2 as FYNNEI. 14 amino acids form the CDR3, both terminal residues included. CDR3 protein: CASSTSRANEKLFF.